A single sample gave rise to the 24 T cell receptor beta chains below, sequenced in a study of CXCR3-negative and CXCR3-positive naive CD8 T cells. No antigen is known for these receptors. Study-wide results and caveats: The TRB CDR3s that CXCR3-positive naive cells carried were more hydrophobic than those of CXCR3-negative naive cells.

Libraries of TRB cDNA were made by 5' RACE and carried UMIs. Following a re-call of the 5' RACE reads, TCRdb has one entry per CDR3 protein and lacks DNA. The repertoire table contains 75,000 to 100,000 distinct CDR3 sequences. The sequenced material came from naive CXCR3+ CD8+ T cells from blood. Subset meaning: CD45RO-CCR7+CD27+CD95- naive CD8+ T cells expressing CXCR3 (TNR3+). These receptor sequences come from a human donor in good health. Some clones in this sample may be carry-over from other donors' samples.

This chain connects TRBV5-4 to TRBJ2-1; TCRdb returns TRBD2, unconfirmable since there is no DNA. This CDR3 is built from 12 residues. The germline V gene encodes CDR1 SGHNT and CDR2 YYREEE (reference sequence). The CDR3 spells CASSRGSDEQFF.

This rearrangement joins TRBV7-9 to TRBJ2-6; the TRBD1 assignment by TCRdb is unverifiable without DNA. The length of the CDR3 is 19 residues. The germline CDR1 and CDR2 sequences are SEHNR and FQNEAQ (reference sequence). The CDR3 reads CASTLSLGGGYAGANVLTF.

The chain is built from TRBV7-2 and TRBJ2-1; TCRdb outputs TRBD1, but without DNA this stays unchecked. This CDR3 contains 17 residues. Germline CDR1 reads SGHTA; CDR2 reads FQGNSA. CDR3 region: CASSLETGGDRYNEQFF.

This CDR3 is CAISDGIRNYEQYF. The J gene is TRBJ2-7, the V gene TRBV10-3. CDR1 and CDR2 (germline): ENHRY, SYGVKD. The CDR3 runs to 14 residues.

The chain joins TRBV7-6 to TRBJ2-1; no DNA is available, so the TRBD2 call from TCRdb remains unchecked. The V gene's germline CDR1 is SGHVS and CDR2 FNYEAQ. The CDR3 consists of 13 residues. This CDR3 is CASSSGEVGEQFF.

The chain carries TRBV4-1 and TRBJ2-7; the TCRdb call, TRBD1, lacks DNA for checking. The germline CDR1 and CDR2 sequences are MGHRA and YSYEKL. This CDR3 is built from 16 residues. CDR3: CASSPGQFGGSYEQYF.

The gene calls are TRBV20-1 and TRBJ1-3. The CDR3 consists of 12 residues. Looked up from germline, CDR1 is DFQATT and CDR2 is SNEGSKA (reference sequence). The CDR3 reads CSAGDSGNTIYF.

The chain recombines TRBV6-5 with TRBJ2-5; as DNA is missing, the TRBD1 call by TCRdb cannot be tested. Germline CDR1 is MNHEY and CDR2 is SVGAGI. The length of the CDR3 is 17 residues. The CDR3 here is CASRSLGADTYWETQYF.

The J gene is TRBJ1-2, the V gene TRBV15; TCRdb calls TRBD1, which cannot be checked without DNA. The CDR3 length is 11 residues. The V gene's germline CDR1 is LNHNV and CDR2 YYDKDF (reference sequence). CDR3 sequence: CATSRGGWYTF.

The chain recombines TRBV7-9 with TRBJ2-5. The CDR3 spans 13 residues. Germline assignment: CDR1 SEHNR and CDR2 FQNEAQ (reference sequence). This chain's CDR3 is CASSLYLGETQYF.

The gene calls are TRBV2 and TRBJ2-7; TCRdb gives TRBD1 as the D gene, but with no DNA this cannot be confirmed. Per germline, CDR1 SNHLY and CDR2 FYNNEI. The CDR3 loop spans 15 amino acids. This chain's CDR3 is CASSEEGGPSYEQYF.

This chain connects TRBV20-1 to TRBJ2-1; as DNA is missing, the TRBD1 call by TCRdb cannot be tested. CDR1 is DFQATT and CDR2 is SNEGSKA in the germline V gene (reference sequence). CDR3 length: 16 amino acids. CDR3 in amino acids: CSARVRGQGPNNEQFF.

The chain uses TRBV29-1 and TRBJ1-1; the TCRdb D gene call, TRBD1, has no DNA to confirm it. This CDR3 has 14 residues. From germline, CDR1 is SQVTM and CDR2 ANQGSEA. The CDR3 region is CSVEDLFGGTEAFF.

The chain carries TRBV20-1 and TRBJ2-7; TCRdb indicates TRBD2, and absent DNA this call remains unverified. The CDR3 runs to 14 residues. Germline V gives CDR1 DFQATT, CDR2 SNEGSKA (reference sequence). CDR3 loop: CSAGSGTRPYEQYF.

The CDR3 is CASSPGSAGELFF. The J gene is TRBJ2-2, the V gene TRBV6-5; TCRdb proposes TRBD1, but this gene call is untestable without DNA. The CDR3 has 13 amino acids. The germline V gene has CDR1 MNHEY and CDR2 SVGAGI.

This chain links TRBV2 with TRBJ1-2; TCRdb gives TRBD1 as the D gene, but with no DNA this cannot be confirmed. Germline V gene sequence: CDR1 SNHLY, CDR2 FYNNEI. The CDR3 is made up of 13 amino acids. The CDR3 spells CASSEGGGYGYTF.

The V call is TRBV27, the J call TRBJ1-1; TCRdb reports TRBD1, a call that lacks DNA to check it against. Germline V gene lookup returns CDR1 MNHEY and CDR2 SMNVEV (reference sequence). CDR3 size: 13 residues. The CDR3 sequence is CASSLSGVTEAFF.

J is TRBJ2-2 and V is TRBV20-1; TCRdb outputs TRBD1, but without DNA this stays unchecked. Per germline, CDR1 DFQATT and CDR2 SNEGSKA (reference sequence). The CDR3 has 14 residues. This CDR3 is CSAPRGGVTGELFF.

This chain connects TRBV7-2 to TRBJ2-7. The germline V gene encodes CDR1 SGHTA and CDR2 FQGNSA. This CDR3 region has 13 residues. The CDR3 sequence: CASSLEGGGEQYF. Together with reference TRBV7-2 and TRBJ2-7, the CDR3 gives the full variable domain: GAGVSQSPSNKVTEKGKDVELRCDPISGHTALYWYRQSLGQGLEFLIYFQGNSAPDKSGLPSDRFSAERTGGSVSTLTIQRTQQEDSAVYLCASSLEGGGEQYFGPGTRLTVT.

The chain has TRBV3-1 and TRBJ2-6. Germline loops: CDR1 LGHDT, CDR2 YNNKEL (reference sequence). The CDR3 runs 16 residues. CDR3 region: CASSQDLSSGANVLTF.

CDR3 sequence: CASSQDTEIGLEGYTF. The chain employs TRBV4-3 and TRBJ1-2. The CDR3 contains 16 residues. Germline V gene data show CDR1 as LGHNA and CDR2 as YSLEER.

J is TRBJ1-4 and V is TRBV6-6; the D call from TCRdb, TRBD1, cannot be confirmed without DNA. CDR3 length: 17 residues. The germline gives CDR1 MNHNY, CDR2 SVGAGI (reference sequence). CDR3 sequence reads: CASSYSNREATNEKLFF.

The CDR3 loop reads CASSHRTSSYEQYF. The chain is built from TRBV7-6 and TRBJ2-7. Germline CDR1 is SGHVS and CDR2 is FNYEAQ. This CDR3 region has 14 residues.

This chain joins TRBV6-2 or TRBV6-3 and TRBJ2-7; lacking DNA, the TRBD2 call made by TCRdb goes unchecked. Germline assignment: CDR1 MNHEY and CDR2 SVGEGT. This CDR3 region has 14 residues. CDR3 loop: CASSGTAGSYEQYF.